One sample yielded the 20 T cell receptor beta chains listed below, sequenced in a study of multiple sclerosis patients with progressive multifocal leukoencephalopathy. Clones were sequenced by immunoSEQ multiplex PCR, and TCRdb holds only the in-frame ones, with some missing. The data show fewer than 40,000 clones, over 90% seen once. Specified time point: before natalizumab initiation. Sequencing input: PBMCs. The source of these receptors is a man aged 25-40 years with multiple sclerosis.

The CDR3 DNA sequence: TGTGCCAGCAGTTACACCCGACAGTGGTCCTATGGCTACACCTTC. Translating it yields CASSYTRQWSYGYTF. This chain connects TRBV6-5 to TRBJ1-2; TRBD1 might be the D (5 bases). In germline, CDR1 is MNHEY, CDR2 SVGAGI. V was clipped by 2 bases and J by 4 bases, with 14 bases between them. CDR3 size: 15 residues.

V usage is TRBV4-3 and J usage is TRBJ2-7; D is ambiguous. Germline lookup yields CDR1 LGHNA and CDR2 YSLEER. The CDR3 consists of 15 residues. V was pared by 3 bases and J by 5 bases, with 17 bases between. In nucleotides, the CDR3 is TGCGCCAGCAGCCAGGACGGGTTCAGGATCGACGAGCAGTACTTC. Translated: CASSQDGFRIDEQYF.

V usage is TRBV10-3 and J usage is TRBJ2-7, with D maybe TRBD2 (5 bases). V was cut by 7 bases and J by 0 bases, with 10 bases left in between. Germline CDR1 and CDR2: ENHRY and SYGVKD. This CDR3 region has 13 residues. CDR3 protein: CAIKGESSYEQYV. CDR3 nucleotide sequence: TGTGCCATCAAGGGAGAAAGCTCCTACGAGCAGTACGTC.

V is TRBV15 and J is TRBJ1-2; 9 bases are a match to TRBD1. The junction had 4 bases not matched to a gene; V was cut back by 2 bases and J by 3 bases. The CDR3 sequence is 15 residues long. Germline V lookup: CDR1 LNHNV, CDR2 YYDKDF (reference sequence). The CDR3 nucleotides are TGTGCCACCAGCAGACCGGGACAGGGCTACTATGGCTACACCTTC. It encodes CATSRPGQGYYGYTF.

The genes are TRBV7-2 and TRBJ2-1, with TRBD1 as a possible D gene (7 bases). The germline gives CDR1 SGHTA, CDR2 FQGNSA. The CDR3 spans 18 residues. Trimming took off 5 bases at V and 0 bases at J, with 20 bases between the two ends. CDR3 sequence reads: CASSSRIRGVGSYNEQFF. DNA of the CDR3: TGTGCCAGCAGCAGCCGGATCAGGGGGGTGGGCTCCTACAATGAGCAGTTCTTC.

CDR3 in DNA: TGTGCCAGCAGCCCGGACCTGGGAACGATCTCCTACAATGAGCAGTTCTTC. It is translated as CASSPDLGTISYNEQFF. V gene TRBV5-4 combines with J gene TRBJ2-1; no reliable D call. Germline CDR1 and CDR2: SGHNT and YYREEE (reference sequence). CDR3 length equals 17 residues. The V gene lost 4 bases and the J gene lost 0 bases, with 17 bases spanning the gap.

This clone appeared once. The J gene is TRBJ2-5, the V gene TRBV7-2, with a tentative D call TRBD1 (5 bases). There are 11 residues in the CDR3. Trimming pared 2 bases from V and 8 bases from J, leaving 6 bases between. Looked up from germline, CDR1 is SGHTA and CDR2 is FQGNSA. CDR3 sequence reads: CASSLTGTQYF. CDR3 DNA: TGTGCCAGCAGCTTAACAGGAACCCAGTACTTC.

This clone was seen only once. This chain joins TRBV6-1 and TRBJ2-7; perhaps TRBD1 as D (6 bases). Germline V lookup: CDR1 MNHNS, CDR2 SASEGT. The CDR3 runs 14 residues. V lost 2 bases and J lost 6, with 14 bases in between. CDR3 sequence (DNA): TGTGCCAGCAGTGAAATAGGGGGAAGGAGCGAGCAGTACGTC. This translates into CASSEIGGRSEQYV.

J is TRBJ1-1 and V is TRBV4-1; D perhaps matches TRBD1 (6 bases). CDR1 is MGHRA, CDR2 YSYEKL, per germline. The ends were cut back, 0 bases at V and 5 bases at J, with 16 bases in the middle. The CDR3 is 16 amino acids. The CDR3 loop is CASSQDSPGVWTEAFF. The CDR3 DNA sequence: TGCGCCAGCAGCCAAGATTCTCCAGGGGTTTGGACTGAAGCTTTCTTT.

The chain has TRBV2 and TRBJ2-7; D unresolved. The V gene's germline CDR1 is SNHLY and CDR2 FYNNEI. Trimming cost V 8 bases and J 0 bases, with 32 bases left between them. The CDR3 covers 20 residues. The CDR3 DNA reads as TGTGCCAGCGAGACGAACCCGTGGGATACTGCCGTGGAATACTCCTACGAGCAGTACTTC. It specifies CASETNPWDTAVEYSYEQYF.

This chain links TRBV7-9 with TRBJ2-7; 8 bases are shared with TRBD2. From germline, CDR1 is SEHNR and CDR2 FQNEAQ (reference sequence). With V trimmed by 0 bases and J by 5 bases, 6 bases remained unmatched. The CDR3 length is 15 residues. Written as DNA, the CDR3 is TGTGCCAGCAGCTTAGCCCCAGGGCGGGAGGACGAGCAGTACGTC. Translating gives CASSLAPGREDEQYV.

J is TRBJ1-5 and V is TRBV4-1; the D is unclear. The V end was cut by 0 bases, the J end by 2 bases, with 14 bases between. The germline V gene encodes CDR1 MGHRA and CDR2 YSYEKL. The CDR3 consists of 17 residues. CDR3 region: CASSQDVARRGNQPQHF. For the CDR3, the DNA is TGCGCCAGCAGCCAAGATGTTGCCCGTCGGGGCAATCAGCCCCAGCATTTT.

For the CDR3, the DNA is TGTGCCAGCAGTTGGGACAGGGTCACAACTAATGAAAAACTGTTTTTT. This encodes CASSWDRVTTNEKLFF. V gene TRBV27 combines with J gene TRBJ1-4; 9 nucleotides agree with TRBD1. The trim removed 4 bases at V and 0 bases at J, leaving 3 bases unmatched. The CDR3 has 16 residues. The germline V gene encodes CDR1 MNHEY and CDR2 SMNVEV (reference sequence).

The chain employs TRBV13 and TRBJ2-7; TRBD1 aligns across 11 bases. V trimming: 5 bases; J trimming: 7 bases; junction bases outside the gene matches: 7. CDR3 length: 14 residues. Germline V lookup: CDR1 PRHDT, CDR2 FYEKMQ (reference sequence). The CDR3 here is CASSVGQGAREQYV. CDR3 nucleotides: TGTGCCAGCAGCGTCGGACAGGGGGCGAGGGAGCAGTACGTC.

J is TRBJ2-7 and V is TRBV6-6; perhaps TRBD2 as D (6 bases). The CDR3 loop spans 12 amino acids. Germline-derived CDR1 and CDR2 are MNHNY and SVGAGI (reference sequence). The V end was cut by 6 bases, the J end by 4 bases, with 10 bases between. Written as DNA, the CDR3 is TGTGCCAGCAGGGCGGGACCATACGAGCAGTACTTC. Its protein product is CASRAGPYEQYF.

The rearrangement links TRBV15 to TRBJ1-2; tentatively, D is TRBD1 (5 bases). V was trimmed by 4 bases and J by 4 bases, leaving 22 bases between them. The germline gives CDR1 LNHNV, CDR2 YYDKDF (reference sequence). The CDR3 has 17 amino acids. This chain's CDR3 is CATSNAGGRVTLYGYTF. Here the CDR3 DNA reads TGTGCCACCAGCAATGCTGGGGGGAGGGTCACCCTCTATGGCTACACCTTC. Based on the CDR3 plus reference TRBV15 and TRBJ1-2, the full variable domain is DAMVIQNPRYQVTQFGKPVTLSCSQTLNHNVMYWYQQKSSQAPKLLFHYYDKDFNNEADTPDNFQSRRPNTSFCFLDIRSPGLGDTAMYLCATSNAGGRVTLYGYTFGSGTRLTVV.

The chain recombines TRBV4-1 with TRBJ1-5; 12 nucleotides agree with TRBD1. The CDR3 is 16 residues long. The V gene end was trimmed by 4 bases and the J gene end by 4 bases; junction bases not matched to a gene: 5. Germline CDR1 and CDR2: MGHRA and YSYEKL. CDR3 DNA sequence: TGCGCCAGCAGCCGGTCGGGACAGGGGGCTAATCAGCCCCAGCATTTT. This codes for CASSRSGQGANQPQHF.

The chain recombines TRBV2 with TRBJ1-3; no reliable D call. Germline CDR1 SNHLY, CDR2 FYNNEI. The V end lost 6 bases, the J end lost 0 bases, and 12 bases lay between the germline ends. The CDR3 totals 15 residues. The CDR3 DNA reads as TGTGCCAGCAGCCGAGTTGGGAGCTCTGGAAACACCATATATTTT. Its protein is CASSRVGSSGNTIYF.

The chain combines TRBV29-1 with TRBJ2-2, with 10 nucleotides matching TRBD2. CDR1 and CDR2 (germline): SQVTM, ANQGSEA. CDR3 size: 15 residues. Losses at the gene ends were 5 bases for V and 4 bases for J; bases not matched to a gene: 7. This CDR3 is CSVFSGGARTGELFF. Here the CDR3 DNA reads TGCAGCGTTTTCAGCGGGGGGGCCCGCACCGGGGAGCTGTTTTTT.

The chain employs TRBV5-1 and TRBJ1-5; D unresolved. Germline V gene lookup returns CDR1 SGHRS and CDR2 YFSETQ. The CDR3 is 13 residues long. The ends were cut back, 4 bases at V and 10 bases at J, with 15 bases in the middle. In nucleotides, the CDR3 is TGCGCCAGCAGCCTGGACCCGGGCCGTCCCCAGCATTTT. Amino acids: CASSLDPGRPQHF.